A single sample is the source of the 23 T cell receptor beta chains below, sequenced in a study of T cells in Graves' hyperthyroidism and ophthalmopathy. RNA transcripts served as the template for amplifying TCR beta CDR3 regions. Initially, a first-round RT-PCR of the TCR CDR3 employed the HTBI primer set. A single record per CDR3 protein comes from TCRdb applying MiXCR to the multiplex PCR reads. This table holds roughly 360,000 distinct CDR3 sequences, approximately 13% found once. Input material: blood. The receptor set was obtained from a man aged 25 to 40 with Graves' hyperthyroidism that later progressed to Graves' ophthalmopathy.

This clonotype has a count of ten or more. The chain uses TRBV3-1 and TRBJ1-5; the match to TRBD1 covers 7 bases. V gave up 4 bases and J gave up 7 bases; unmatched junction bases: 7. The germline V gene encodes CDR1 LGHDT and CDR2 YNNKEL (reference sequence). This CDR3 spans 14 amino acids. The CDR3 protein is CASSLSPGGQPQHF. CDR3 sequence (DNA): TGTGCCAGCAGCCTCTCCCCAGGGGGGCAGCCCCAGCATTTT.

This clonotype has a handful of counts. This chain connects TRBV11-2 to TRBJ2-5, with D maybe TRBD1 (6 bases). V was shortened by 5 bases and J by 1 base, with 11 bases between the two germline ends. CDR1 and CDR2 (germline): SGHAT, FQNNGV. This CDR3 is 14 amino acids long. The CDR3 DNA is TGTGCCAGCAGCATCGACAGGTTCCAAGAGACCCAGTACTTC. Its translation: CASSIDRFQETQYF. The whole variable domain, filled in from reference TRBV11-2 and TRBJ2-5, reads EAGVAQSPRYKIIEKRQSVAFWCNPISGHATLYWYQQILGQGPKLLIQFQNNGVVDDSQLPKDRFSAERLKGVDSTLKIQPAKLEDSAVYLCASSIDRFQETQYFGPGTRLLVL.

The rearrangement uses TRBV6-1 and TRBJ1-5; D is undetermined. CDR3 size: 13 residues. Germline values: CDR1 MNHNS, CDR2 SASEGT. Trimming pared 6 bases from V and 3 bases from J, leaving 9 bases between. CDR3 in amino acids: CASRAIPNQPQHF. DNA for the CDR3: TGTGCCAGCAGGGCTATACCCAATCAGCCCCAGCATTTT.

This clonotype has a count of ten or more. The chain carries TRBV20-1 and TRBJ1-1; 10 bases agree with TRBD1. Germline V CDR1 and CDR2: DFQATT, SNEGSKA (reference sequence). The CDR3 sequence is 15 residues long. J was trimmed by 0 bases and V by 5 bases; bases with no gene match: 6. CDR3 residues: CSAEWTGGMNTEAFF. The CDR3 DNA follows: TGCAGTGCTGAGTGGACAGGGGGGATGAACACTGAAGCTTTCTTT.

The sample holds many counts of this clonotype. The CDR3 nucleotides read TGTGCCGCAAGGGGGGGGGCGAAGAACACTGAAGCTTTCTTT. The encoded protein is CAARGGAKNTEAFF. The chain combines TRBV2 with TRBJ1-1; tentatively, D is TRBD1 (6 bases). V was cut by 11 bases and J by 1 base, with 17 bases left in between. The V gene's germline CDR1 is SNHLY and CDR2 FYNNEI. The CDR3 spans 14 residues.

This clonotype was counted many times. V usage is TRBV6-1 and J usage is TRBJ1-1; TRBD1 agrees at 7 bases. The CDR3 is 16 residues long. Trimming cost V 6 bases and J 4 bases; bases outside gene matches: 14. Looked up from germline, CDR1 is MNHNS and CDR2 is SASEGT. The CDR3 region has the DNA TGTGCCAGCAGCTCCCCACCGACAGGGTACAGCACTGAAGCTTTCTTT. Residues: CASSSPPTGYSTEAFF.

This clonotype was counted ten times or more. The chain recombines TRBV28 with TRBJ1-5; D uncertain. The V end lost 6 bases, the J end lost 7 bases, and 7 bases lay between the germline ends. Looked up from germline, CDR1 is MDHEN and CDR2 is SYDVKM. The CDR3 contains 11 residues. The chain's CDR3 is CASSAGQPQHF. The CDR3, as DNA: TGTGCCAGCAGCGCTGGGCAGCCCCAGCATTTT.

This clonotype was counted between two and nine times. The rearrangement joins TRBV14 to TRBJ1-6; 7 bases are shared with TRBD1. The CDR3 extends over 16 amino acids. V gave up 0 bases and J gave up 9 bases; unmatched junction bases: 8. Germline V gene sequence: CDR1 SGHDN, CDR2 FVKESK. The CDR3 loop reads CASSQEVRGRGSPLHF. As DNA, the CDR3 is TGTGCCAGCAGCCAAGAAGTGAGGGGGCGCGGTTCACCCCTCCACTTT.

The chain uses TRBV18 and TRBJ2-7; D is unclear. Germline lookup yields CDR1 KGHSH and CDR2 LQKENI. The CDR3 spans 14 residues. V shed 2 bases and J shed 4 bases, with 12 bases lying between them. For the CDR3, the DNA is TGTGCCAGCTCACCAGACCCCTCGGGTTACGAGCAGTACTTC. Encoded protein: CASSPDPSGYEQYF. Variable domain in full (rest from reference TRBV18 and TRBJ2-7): NAGVMQNPRHLVRRRGQEARLRCSPMKGHSHVYWYRQLPEEGLKFMVYLQKENIIDESGMPKERFSAEFPKEGPSILRIQQVVRGDSAAYFCASSPDPSGYEQYFGPGTRLTVT.

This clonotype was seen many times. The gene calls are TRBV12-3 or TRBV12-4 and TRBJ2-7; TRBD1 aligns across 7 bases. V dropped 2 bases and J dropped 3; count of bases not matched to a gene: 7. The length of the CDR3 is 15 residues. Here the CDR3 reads CASSLSGQANYEQYF. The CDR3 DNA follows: TGTGCCAGCAGTTTATCAGGACAGGCAAACTACGAGCAGTACTTC.

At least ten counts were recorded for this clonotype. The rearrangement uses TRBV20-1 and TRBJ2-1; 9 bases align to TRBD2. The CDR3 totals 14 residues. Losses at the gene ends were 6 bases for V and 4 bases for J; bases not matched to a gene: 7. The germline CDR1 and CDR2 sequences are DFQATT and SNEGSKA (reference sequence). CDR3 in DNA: TGCAGTGCCACAGCGGGAGGCAAGTACAATGAGCAGTTCTTC. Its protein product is CSATAGGKYNEQFF.

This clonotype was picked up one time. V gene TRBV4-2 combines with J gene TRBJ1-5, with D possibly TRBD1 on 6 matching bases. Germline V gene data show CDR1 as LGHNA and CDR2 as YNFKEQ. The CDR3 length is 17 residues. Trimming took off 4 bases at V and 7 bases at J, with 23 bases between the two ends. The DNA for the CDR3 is TGTGCCAGCAGCCCCATTATATCGGGGGGCGCAGGACAGCCCCAGCATTTT. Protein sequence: CASSPIISGGAGQPQHF.

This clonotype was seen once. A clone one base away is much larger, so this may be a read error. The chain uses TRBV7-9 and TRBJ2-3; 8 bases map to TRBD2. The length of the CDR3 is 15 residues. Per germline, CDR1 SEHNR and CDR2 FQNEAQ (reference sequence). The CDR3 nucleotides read TGTGTCAGCAGCTTTTCGACTAGCGGCACAGATACGCAGTATTTT. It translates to CVSSFSTSGTDTQYF.

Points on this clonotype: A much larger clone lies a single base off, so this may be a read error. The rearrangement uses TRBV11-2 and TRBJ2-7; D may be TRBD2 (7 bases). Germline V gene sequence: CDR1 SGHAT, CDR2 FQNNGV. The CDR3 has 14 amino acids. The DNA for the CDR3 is TGTGCCAGCAGCTGGCGGGGGCTCTCCTACGAGCAGCACTTC. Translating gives CASSWRGLSYEQHF.

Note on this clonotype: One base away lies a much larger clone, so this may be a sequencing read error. CDR3 region: CASREGGAEETQYF. The CDR3 DNA follows: TGTGCCAGCCGAGAGGGGGGGGCGGAAGAGACCCAGTACTTC. This chain joins TRBV28 and TRBJ2-5, with D possibly matching TRBD2 (7 bases). V was cut by 8 bases and J by 3 bases, with 16 bases left in between. Germline-derived CDR1 and CDR2 are MDHEN and SYDVKM. This CDR3 is built from 14 residues. Supplemented by reference TRBV28 and TRBJ2-5, the full variable domain reads DVKVTQSSRYLVKRTGEKVFLECVQDMDHENMFWYRQDPGLGLRLIYFSYDVKMKEKGDIPEGYSVSREKKERFSLILESASTNQTSMYLCASREGGAEETQYFGPGTRLLVL.

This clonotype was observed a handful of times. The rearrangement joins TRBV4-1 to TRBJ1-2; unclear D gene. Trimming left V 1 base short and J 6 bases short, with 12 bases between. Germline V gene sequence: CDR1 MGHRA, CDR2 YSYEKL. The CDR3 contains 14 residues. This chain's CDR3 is CASSQGPQVDGYTF. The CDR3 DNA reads TGCGCCAGCAGCCAAGGTCCCCAGGTGGATGGCTACACCTTC.

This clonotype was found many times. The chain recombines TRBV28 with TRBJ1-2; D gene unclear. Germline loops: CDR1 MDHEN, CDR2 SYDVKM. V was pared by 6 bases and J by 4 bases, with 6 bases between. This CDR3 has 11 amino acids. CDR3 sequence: CASSTVYGYTF. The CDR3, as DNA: TGTGCCAGCAGCACAGTCTATGGCTACACCTTC.

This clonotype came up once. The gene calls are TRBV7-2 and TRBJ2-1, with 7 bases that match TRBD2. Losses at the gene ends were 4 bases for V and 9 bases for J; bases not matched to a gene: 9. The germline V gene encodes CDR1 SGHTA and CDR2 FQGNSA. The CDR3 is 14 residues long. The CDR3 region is CASSSPAGSLEQFF. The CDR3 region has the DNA TGTGCCAGCAGCTCTCCAGCGGGGTCTCTTGAGCAGTTCTTC.

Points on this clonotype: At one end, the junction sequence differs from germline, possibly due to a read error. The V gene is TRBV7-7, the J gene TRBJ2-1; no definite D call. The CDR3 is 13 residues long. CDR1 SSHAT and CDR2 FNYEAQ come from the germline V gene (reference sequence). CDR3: CASSLTEYNEQFF. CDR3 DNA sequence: TGTGCTAGCAGCTTAACAGAATACAATGAGCAGTTCTTC.

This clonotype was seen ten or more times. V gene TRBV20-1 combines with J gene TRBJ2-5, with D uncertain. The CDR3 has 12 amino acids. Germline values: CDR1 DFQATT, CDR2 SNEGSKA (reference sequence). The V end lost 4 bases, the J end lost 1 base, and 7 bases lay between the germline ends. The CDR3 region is CSAKDGQETQYF. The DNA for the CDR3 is TGCAGTGCTAAGGATGGCCAAGAGACCCAGTACTTC.

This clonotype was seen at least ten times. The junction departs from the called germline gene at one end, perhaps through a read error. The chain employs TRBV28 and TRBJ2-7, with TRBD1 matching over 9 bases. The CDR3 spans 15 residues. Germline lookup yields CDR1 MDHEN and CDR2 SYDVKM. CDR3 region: CAAIPRTGVSYGQYF. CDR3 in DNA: TGTGCAGCCATTCCCCGGACAGGGGTAAGCTACGGGCAGTACTTC.

CDR3 amino acids: CASSRGGTTVTGELFF. CDR3 coding DNA: TGTGCCAGCAGCCGCGGCGGGACAACGGTCACCGGGGAGCTGTTTTTT. The chain employs TRBV7-2 and TRBJ2-2; either TRBD1 or TRBD2 may fit D (6 bases each). V gave up 5 bases and J gave up 4 bases, with 17 bases separating them. The CDR3 sequence is 16 residues long. In germline, CDR1 is SGHTA, CDR2 FQGNSA. The whole variable domain, remainder taken from reference TRBV7-2 and TRBJ2-2, is GAGVSQSPSNKVTEKGKDVELRCDPISGHTALYWYRQSLGQGLEFLIYFQGNSAPDKSGLPSDRFSAERTGGSVSTLTIQRTQQEDSAVYLCASSRGGTTVTGELFFGEGSRLTVL.

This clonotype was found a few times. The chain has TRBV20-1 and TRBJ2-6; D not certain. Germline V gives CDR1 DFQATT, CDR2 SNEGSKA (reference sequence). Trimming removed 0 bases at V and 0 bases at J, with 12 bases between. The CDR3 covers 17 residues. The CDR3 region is CSARDWSLSSGANVLTF. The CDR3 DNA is TGCAGTGCTAGAGATTGGAGTCTCTCCTCTGGGGCCAACGTCCTGACTTTC.